These T cell receptor beta chains were read from a single sample in a study of blood T cell repertoires in COVID-19. Produced via immunoSEQ multiplex PCR; TCRdb's table is partial and in-frame only. The data contain about 170,000 clones, around nine tenths of them singletons. Sequenced material: peripheral blood. These receptors originate from a man aged 50 to 60 with acute or convalescent COVID-19. CDR3s include the opening cysteine and the closing phenylalanine or tryptophan. Fields, in order: CDR3 length, clone size, V gene, D gene, J gene, CDR3 protein, CDR3 DNA. D genes are given only for firm matches. Where a row states a size, it is once, few, many or the class of an expanded clone; other rows omit it.

14,NA,TRBV5-1,TRBD1,TRBJ2-5,CASADRGRQETQYF,TGCGCCAGCGCCGACAGGGGACGTCAAGAGACCCAGTACTTC
16,NA,TRBV19,TRBD1,TRBJ1-1,CASIERGRIQDTEAFF,TGTGCCAGTATTGAGAGGGGGCGGATCCAGGACACTGAAGCTTTCTTT
17,NA,TRBV23-1,NA,TRBJ1-6,CASSQGSLSSYNSPLHF,TGCGCCAGCAGTCAGGGCAGTTTGAGCTCCTATAATTCACCCCTCCACTTT
16,NA,TRBV10-3,NA,TRBJ2-1,CAISPRPGSPYNEQFF,TGTGCCATCAGTCCCCGACCGGGGAGTCCATACAATGAGCAGTTCTTC
15,NA,TRBV7-8,TRBD1,TRBJ1-5,CASSYTGTGTQPQHF,TGTGCCAGCAGCTACACCGGGACAGGGACTCAGCCCCAGCATTTT
15,NA,TRBV7-9,NA,TRBJ2-1,CASSFSSGSRDEQFF,TGTGCCAGCAGCTTCTCCAGCGGCTCTCGGGATGAGCAGTTCTTC
15,few,TRBV27,NA,TRBJ2-6,CASSNPSAGANVLTF,TGTGCCAGCTCAAATCCCAGTGCTGGGGCCAACGTCCTGACTTTC
15,once,TRBV5-1,TRBD1,TRBJ1-1,CASSLDRGTNTEAFF,TGCGCCAGCAGCTTAGACAGGGGCACGAACACTGAAGCTTTCTTT
13,NA,TRBV18,NA,TRBJ1-5,CASSPTEAQPQHF,TGTGCCAGCTCACCAACCGAGGCTCAGCCCCAGCATTTT
14,NA,TRBV28,NA,TRBJ1-5,CASSPPGSNQPQHF,TGTGCCAGCAGCCCCCCGGGGAGCAATCAGCCCCAGCATTTT
13,NA,TRBV7-3,NA,TRBJ1-1,CASSPWANTEAFF,TGTGCCAGCAGCCCTTGGGCGAACACTGAAGCTTTCTTT
15,NA,TRBV6-5,NA,TRBJ1-2,CASSRSGRGVAGYTF,TGTGCCAGCAGCAGGTCAGGACGGGGAGTGGCTGGCTACACCTTC
13,NA,TRBV7-7,NA,TRBJ2-1,CASSLNRGDEQFF,TGTGCTAGCAGCTTAAATAGAGGTGATGAGCAGTTCTTC
13,once,TRBV10-1,TRBD1,TRBJ1-6,CANLGQGASPLHF,TGCGCCAACCTAGGACAGGGAGCTTCACCCCTCCACTTT
15,NA,TRBV28,TRBD1,TRBJ1-1,CASSLQGALFAEAFF,TGTGCCAGCAGTTTACAGGGGGCTTTATTCGCTGAAGCTTTCTTT
14,NA,TRBV2,TRBD1,TRBJ2-2,CASRGTGNHGELFF,TGTGCCAGCAGGGGGACAGGCAACCACGGGGAGCTGTTTTTT
13,NA,TRBV19,TRBD1,TRBJ1-2,CASRSTGADGYTF,TGTGCCAGTAGATCAACAGGGGCCGACGGCTACACCTTC
15,NA,TRBV5-1,TRBD1,TRBJ2-5,CASSPGTEPRETQYF,TGCGCCAGCAGCCCCGGGACAGAGCCCAGGGAGACCCAGTACTTC
15,NA,TRBV7-9,NA,TRBJ2-5,CASSLGGTPWGTQYF,TGTGCCAGCAGCTTAGGGGGGACTCCGTGGGGGACCCAGTACTTC
16,NA,TRBV28,NA,TRBJ1-4,CASSRLGGADAEKLFF,TGTGCCAGCAGTCGGTTGGGGGGGGCAGACGCTGAAAAACTGTTTTTT
15,NA,TRBV5-1,NA,TRBJ2-5,CASSLYIGLEETQYF,TGCGCCAGCAGCTTGTACATTGGACTGGAAGAGACCCAGTACTTC
14,NA,TRBV19,TRBD1,TRBJ1-2,CASRTGENFDGYTF,TGTGCCAGCCGGACAGGGGAGAACTTTGATGGCTACACCTTC
14,NA,TRBV3-1/TRBV3-2,TRBD1,TRBJ2-1,CASSLRDRGREQFF,TGTGCCAGCAGCCTCCGGGACAGGGGGCGTGAGCAGTTCTTC
12,NA,TRBV18,NA,TRBJ1-1,CASSPRAEEAFF,TGTGCCAGCTCACCACGAGCGGAGGAAGCTTTCTTT
15,NA,TRBV19,TRBD2,TRBJ2-2,CASSGLAGATGELFF,TGTGCCAGTAGTGGGCTAGCGGGGGCCACCGGGGAGCTGTTTTTT
13,NA,TRBV5-1,TRBD1,TRBJ2-7,CASSPDRAYEQYF,TGCGCCAGCAGCCCCGACAGGGCCTACGAGCAGTACTTC
16,NA,TRBV28,TRBD1,TRBJ1-5,CASSPPRTGGNQPQHF,TGTGCCAGCAGTCCACCAAGGACAGGGGGCAATCAGCCCCAGCATTTT
17,NA,TRBV19,TRBD1,TRBJ2-3,CASSIARQGVSTDTQYF,TGTGCCAGTAGTATTGCCCGACAGGGGGTTAGCACAGATACGCAGTATTTT
14,NA,TRBV5-1,TRBD2,TRBJ2-1,CASSWGGLDGEQFF,TGCGCCAGCAGCTGGGGGGGACTAGACGGTGAGCAGTTCTTC
16,once,TRBV13,NA,TRBJ2-1,CASSLVWGESSNEQFF,TGTGCCAGCAGCTTAGTATGGGGGGAATCCTCCAATGAGCAGTTCTTC
17,NA,TRBV18,TRBD2,TRBJ2-3,CASSPPWASGVVDTQYF,TGTGCCAGCTCACCACCCTGGGCTAGCGGGGTTGTTGATACGCAGTATTTT
11,NA,TRBV6-6,NA,TRBJ1-2,CASRDSPGYTF,TGTGCCAGCAGGGACAGTCCCGGCTACACCTTC
16,NA,TRBV28,TRBD2,TRBJ2-1,CASSLSSSGRANEQFF,TGTGCCAGCAGTTTATCTTCCAGCGGGAGGGCCAATGAGCAGTTCTTC
15,NA,TRBV28,TRBD1,TRBJ1-1,CASSSPGTANTEAFF,TGTGCCAGCAGTTCCCCCGGGACAGCGAACACTGAAGCTTTCTTT
17,NA,TRBV30,NA,TRBJ1-6,CAWTPRGLGSYNSPLHF,TGTGCCTGGACCCCCCGCGGGTTAGGATCCTATAATTCACCCCTCCACTTT
14,NA,TRBV5-1,TRBD1,TRBJ1-4,CASSSGQGNEKLFF,TGCGCCAGCAGCTCGGGACAGGGGAACGAAAAACTGTTTTTT
11,once,TRBV6-5,NA,TRBJ1-1,CASNRDIEAFF,TGTGCCAGCAACCGGGACATTGAAGCTTTCTTT
15,NA,TRBV28,NA,TRBJ2-3,CASRPGGGGTDTQYF,TGTGCCAGCAGGCCCGGCGGGGGCGGTACAGATACGCAGTATTTT
15,NA,TRBV7-8,TRBD1,TRBJ2-7,CASSPGDRGRNEQYF,TGTGCCAGCAGCCCGGGGGACAGGGGGCGAAACGAGCAGTACTTC
15,NA,TRBV6-2/TRBV6-3,NA,TRBJ2-5,CASSPYNQGLETQYF,TGTGCCAGCAGCCCCTATAATCAGGGGCTAGAGACCCAGTACTTC
14,NA,TRBV6-1,NA,TRBJ1-3,CASSDGAAGNTIYF,TGTGCCAGCAGTGATGGGGCGGCTGGAAACACCATATATTTT
13,NA,TRBV5-1,NA,TRBJ2-5,CASSKTSQETQYF,TGCGCCAGCAGCAAGACAAGCCAAGAGACCCAGTACTTC
18,NA,TRBV13,NA,TRBJ2-7,CASSLGAGGRTRSGEQYF,TGTGCCAGCAGCTTAGGGGCCGGAGGGAGGACCCGATCCGGAGAGCAGTACTTC
16,NA,TRBV24-1,TRBD1,TRBJ1-2,CATSGMTGKGSYGYTF,TGTGCCACCAGTGGAATGACAGGGAAGGGCAGCTATGGCTACACCTTC
15,NA,TRBV5-1,NA,TRBJ2-7,CASSLIGGMGYEQYF,TGCGCCAGCAGCTTGATTGGAGGGATGGGTTACGAGCAGTACTTC
15,NA,TRBV29-1,TRBD2,TRBJ2-1,CSVVGLAGRNDEQFF,TGCAGCGTTGTGGGACTAGCGGGACGGAACGATGAGCAGTTCTTC
15,NA,TRBV29-1,NA,TRBJ1-2,CSVDSIGGGAYGYTF,TGCAGCGTTGACTCCATCGGCGGGGGGGCCTATGGCTACACCTTC
12,NA,TRBV7-2,NA,TRBJ1-5,CASSPLEGPQHF,TGTGCCAGCAGCCCTCTGGAGGGGCCCCAGCATTTT
15,once,TRBV6-5,TRBD1,TRBJ1-2,CASTDRDLVGYGYTF,TGTGCCAGCACGGACAGGGACCTAGTGGGCTATGGCTACACCTTC
15,NA,TRBV9,NA,TRBJ2-5,CASSVEASVVETQYF,TGTGCCAGCAGCGTAGAGGCTAGCGTAGTAGAGACCCAGTACTTC